The TCR beta chain under discussion was sequenced for a study of breast tumors, draining lymph nodes, adjacent tissues. The lymph nodes were axillary draining lymph nodes from breast cancer patients. TCRdb redid the calling of the multiplex PCR reads with MiXCR, one entry per CDR3 protein. The profile covers more than 100,000 distinct CDR3 sequences, with approximately 20% appearing a single time and roughly 2.7% taken by the ten largest. This receptor was taken from a female donor with breast cancer. Some clones in this sample may be carry-over from other donors' samples. Sequenced: axillary lymph node tissue.

DNA for the CDR3: TGTGCCAGCAGCCCACCTCGAAAGAGCCCCTGGGAGACCCAGTACTTC. Translation gives CASSPPRKSPWETQYF. The chain joins TRBV11-1 to TRBJ2-5; no clear D. This CDR3 spans 16 amino acids. Germline CDR1 reads SGHAT; CDR2 reads FQDESV (reference sequence). V was pared by 5 bases and J by 5 bases, with 21 bases between.